The T cell receptor beta chain described here comes from a study of T cell responses to AZD1222 COVID-19 vaccine. Sequenced by immunoSEQ multiplex PCR; TCRdb stores in-frame clones only, minus some. The sample contains just under 150,000 clones, more than 70% of which appear only once. CDR3 size: 12 residues. V was pared by 4 bases and J by 5 bases, with 9 bases between. Looked up from germline, CDR1 is SGHDN and CDR2 is FVKESK. This rearrangement joins TRBV14 to TRBJ2-7; no clear D gene. Sample: peripheral blood, taken 28 days after the second AZD1222 dose. The origin of this receptor is an adult who received the AZD1222 COVID-19 vaccine. The DNA of the CDR3 is TGTGCCAGCAGCCCACGGTTGGACGAGCAGTACTTC. This codes for CASSPRLDEQYF.